This passage covers 9 T cell receptor beta chains from one sample sequenced in a study of blood T cells in healthy people across ages. Sample-barcoded 5' priming and a J-beta primer mix drove a second PCR of 7 to 11 cycles. TCRdb re-analysed the 5' RACE reads in MiXCR, keeping a single row per CDR3 protein. The data contain nearly 800,000 distinct CDR3 sequences, more than 20% of them singletons. These data were likewise used in another study, on T cells of mothers and their children.

Sequencing was carried out using blood. The receptors were gathered from a boy aged 10-17 years in good health.

The CDR3 loop is CASSQTGYRHNEQFF. The CDR3, as DNA: TGCGCCAGCAGCCAAACAGGGTACCGCCACAATGAGCAGTTCTTC. J is TRBJ2-1 and V is TRBV4-3; tentatively, D is TRBD1 (6 bases). There are 15 residues in the CDR3. V was cut by 2 bases and J by 5 bases, with 13 bases left in between. Germline V gives CDR1 LGHNA, CDR2 YSLEER.

This clonotype appeared a few times. This rearrangement joins TRBV20-1 to TRBJ2-7; 7 bases align to TRBD2. V gave up 7 bases and J gave up 2 bases; unmatched junction bases: 5. The germline gives CDR1 DFQATT, CDR2 SNEGSKA (reference sequence). This CDR3 comprises 12 residues. The CDR3 nucleotides read TGCAGTGTTCAGCGGGAAACCTACGAGCAGTACTTC. Encoded protein: CSVQRETYEQYF.

A few counts support this clonotype. The V gene is TRBV29-1, the J gene TRBJ2-7; D not resolved. This CDR3 comprises 11 residues. In germline, CDR1 is SQVTM, CDR2 ANQGSEA. Trimming cost V 4 bases and J 3 bases, with 7 bases left between them. The CDR3 loop is CSVGNGYEQYF. CDR3 DNA: TGCAGCGTTGGTAACGGCTACGAGCAGTACTTC.

This clonotype was observed a few times. This chain joins TRBV7-9 and TRBJ1-1; 8 bases fit TRBD1. Trimming took 5 bases from V and 4 from J; bases not matched to a gene: 18. The CDR3 has 18 residues. Germline CDR1 reads SEHNR; CDR2 reads FQNEAQ (reference sequence). CDR3 sequence: CASSGYQGARGYGTEAFF. The CDR3 coding sequence is TGTGCCAGCAGCGGATACCAGGGGGCAAGGGGGTATGGCACTGAAGCTTTCTTT.

This clonotype came up a few times. The J gene is TRBJ2-7, the V gene TRBV28; D might be TRBD1 or TRBD2, each matching 5 bases. The end of the DNA is better explained by TRBJ2-5, so the J call may be wrong. CDR3 length: 16 residues. CDR1 is MDHEN and CDR2 is SYDVKM in the germline V gene. CDR3 in amino acids: CASSLVAYFWGETQYF. The CDR3 DNA is TGTGCCAGCAGTTTGGTAGCGTACTTTTGGGGGGAGACCCAGTACTTC.

As for this clonotype: One end of the junction varies from germline; a read error may be responsible. The chain uses TRBV7-2 and TRBJ2-7, with D hard to call. The CDR3 consists of 16 residues. Germline values: CDR1 SGHTA, CDR2 FQGNSA. The CDR3 nucleotides are TGTGCCAACAGCTTAAGGGTTTCAAAAAGCTCCTACGAGCAGTACTTC. Its protein is CANSLRVSKSSYEQYF.

This clonotype came up many times. The V gene is TRBV28, the J gene TRBJ2-2; D call uncertain. The V gene's germline CDR1 is MDHEN and CDR2 SYDVKM. Trimming took 6 bases from V and 3 from J, leaving 20 bases between them. The CDR3 contains 17 residues. The CDR3 region has the DNA TGTGCCAGCAGCCCCTCTCGATCACCTTATGACACCGGGGAGCTGTTTTTT. This gives the protein CASSPSRSPYDTGELFF.

The chain uses TRBV5-6 and TRBJ2-7; D is unresolved. Trimming pared 0 bases from V and 0 bases from J, leaving 7 bases between. The CDR3 is made up of 14 amino acids. The V gene's germline CDR1 is SGHDT and CDR2 YYEEEE. Here the CDR3 reads CASSLVPSSYEQYF. The DNA of the CDR3 is TGTGCCAGCAGCTTGGTTCCGAGCTCCTACGAGCAGTACTTC.

This clonotype was seen many times. This chain uses TRBV2 with TRBJ2-5, with D perhaps TRBD1 (6 bases). The CDR3 covers 13 residues. Germline V gene data show CDR1 as SNHLY and CDR2 as FYNNEI. The ends were cut back, 8 bases at V and 4 bases at J, with 14 bases in the middle. DNA for the CDR3: TGTGCCAGCGGCCTGGCAGGGGTAGAGACCCAGTACTTC. Its translation: CASGLAGVETQYF.